This passage covers 27 T cell receptor beta chains from one sample sequenced in a study of cytomegalovirus exposure and HLA in healthy donors. The PCR had 60 Vbeta and 13 Jbeta primers. Assay used: immunoSEQ multiplex PCR; TCRdb lists only in-frame clones, some missing. The data hold roughly 130,000 clones, with less than 85% observed a single time. Material for sequencing was PBMCs. These TCRs come from a male donor in good health and CMV-seronegative.

The chain employs TRBV14 and TRBJ1-2; maybe TRBD1 (6 bases). Germline CDR1 SGHDN, CDR2 FVKESK. The CDR3 has 13 amino acids. Trimming left V 1 base short and J 10 bases short, with 13 bases between. In nucleotides, the CDR3 is TGTGCCAGCAGCCAAGTTCAGGGGCGGAACTACACCTTC. Translation gives CASSQVQGRNYTF.

This clone has a handful of counts. The J gene is TRBJ1-6, the V gene TRBV5-4; 7 nucleotides agree with TRBD1. The junction had 9 bases not matched to a gene; V was cut back by 2 bases and J by 10 bases. This CDR3 is built from 15 residues. The germline V gene encodes CDR1 SGHNT and CDR2 YYREEE (reference sequence). CDR3 loop: CASSLQGIEGSPLHF. Here the CDR3 DNA reads TGTGCCAGCAGCTTACAGGGGATAGAGGGCTCACCCCTCCACTTT.

This chain links TRBV4-2 with TRBJ1-2, with no clear D. This CDR3 comprises 15 residues. Germline V gene data show CDR1 as LGHNA and CDR2 as YNFKEQ. Trimming removed 1 base at V and 6 bases at J, with 15 bases between. The CDR3 spells CASSQVKGRNHGYTF. DNA of the CDR3: TGTGCCAGCAGCCAAGTTAAAGGGAGGAATCATGGCTACACCTTC.

The rearrangement uses TRBV4-1 and TRBJ2-7; perhaps TRBD1 as D (6 bases). The CDR3 is 13 residues long. The germline V gene has CDR1 MGHRA and CDR2 YSYEKL. V was trimmed by 3 bases and J by 2 bases, leaving 8 bases between them. For the CDR3, the DNA is TGCGCCAGCAGCCACAGACAGGCCTACGAGCAGTACTTC. Translation: CASSHRQAYEQYF.

This clone was observed a few times. The chain carries TRBV10-3 and TRBJ2-7, with 7 nucleotides matching TRBD2. This CDR3 spans 13 amino acids. V shed 4 bases and J 5 bases; nucleotides not matched to a gene: 5. Germline V gene lookup returns CDR1 ENHRY and CDR2 SYGVKD. The CDR3 is CAISVERGNEQYF. CDR3 DNA sequence: TGTGCCATCAGTGTTGAGCGGGGAAACGAGCAGTACTTC.

As DNA, the CDR3 is TGTGCCAGCAGCTTCACTAGCGAACCGACCTACGAGCAGTACTTC. It yields the protein CASSFTSEPTYEQYF. J is TRBJ2-7 and V is TRBV7-2, with 7 bases that match TRBD2. CDR1 SGHTA and CDR2 FQGNSA come from the germline V gene. There are 15 residues in the CDR3. Trimming at V came to 3 bases and at J to 2 bases, leaving 7 bases not matched to a gene.

As DNA, the CDR3 is TGTGCCAGTCAGCGGGGGGGCACCGGGGAGCTGTTTTTT. Encoded protein: CASQRGGTGELFF. V usage is TRBV9 and J usage is TRBJ2-2; 10 nucleotides match TRBD2. V shed 8 bases and J 4 bases; nucleotides not matched to a gene: 2. The CDR3 has 13 amino acids. Germline lookup yields CDR1 SGDLS and CDR2 YYNGEE.

This chain connects TRBV6-1 to TRBJ2-6; D perhaps matches TRBD2 (6 bases). The CDR3 has 14 residues. The germline gives CDR1 MNHNS, CDR2 SASEGT. Deletions cut 9 bases from V and 4 bases from J, with 13 bases between. CDR3 in amino acids: CASGGRSGANVLTF. The CDR3 DNA reads as TGTGCCAGTGGGGGGAGGTCCGGGGCCAACGTCCTGACTTTC.

The chain joins TRBV30 to TRBJ2-2, with D possibly matching TRBD1 (5 bases). Trimming cost V 5 bases and J 5 bases, with 9 bases left between them. The CDR3 length is 12 residues. Germline CDR1 reads GTSNPN; CDR2 reads SVGIG (reference sequence). Written as DNA, the CDR3 is TGTGCCTGGCGACAGAATACCGGGGAGCTGTTTTTT. Protein sequence: CAWRQNTGELFF.

The chain carries TRBV9 and TRBJ1-1; the match to TRBD1 covers 7 bases. The CDR3 runs to 15 residues. Germline V gene lookup returns CDR1 SGDLS and CDR2 YYNGEE. V was clipped by 1 base and J by 1 base; unmatched bases: 4. CDR3 amino acids: CASSVLQGSNTEAFF. The CDR3 nucleotides are TGTGCCAGCAGCGTACTACAGGGGTCGAACACTGAAGCTTTCTTT.

The chain links TRBV6-1 to TRBJ1-5; unclear D gene. CDR1 is MNHNS, CDR2 SASEGT, per germline. V shed 5 bases and J shed 5 bases, with 16 bases lying between them. The CDR3 has 15 amino acids. Here the CDR3 DNA reads TGTGCCAGCAGTCTCGCCCAGGAGGGCGATCAGCCCCAGCATTTT. Amino acid sequence: CASSLAQEGDQPQHF.

The chain uses TRBV27 and TRBJ1-2; D unclear. The CDR3 has 13 amino acids. V lost 6 bases, J lost 4 bases, and 12 bases lay in between. The germline CDR1 and CDR2 sequences are MNHEY and SMNVEV (reference sequence). The CDR3 protein is CASSRTGSYGYTF. The CDR3 region has the DNA TGTGCCAGCAGCCGGACGGGATCCTATGGCTACACCTTC.

The J gene is TRBJ2-5, the V gene TRBV27; D is perhaps TRBD2 (6 bases). V was trimmed by 4 bases and J by 3 bases, leaving 15 bases between them. CDR3 length equals 15 residues. From germline, CDR1 is MNHEY and CDR2 SMNVEV (reference sequence). The CDR3 spells CASSSLGGVKETQYF. The CDR3 nucleotides read TGTGCCAGCAGTTCTCTAGGCGGGGTCAAAGAGACCCAGTACTTC.

A few counts support this clone. The V call is TRBV11-2, the J call TRBJ2-7; TRBD1 matches 9 bases. This CDR3 comprises 14 residues. The V and J ends lost 5 bases and 5 bases, in that order; junction bases with no gene match: 7. Per germline, CDR1 SGHAT and CDR2 FQNNGV. In DNA, the CDR3 is TGTGCCAGCAGCCCCCGGACAGGGGAAGACGAGCAGTACTTC. Its protein is CASSPRTGEDEQYF.

V gene TRBV6-1 combines with J gene TRBJ2-7; perhaps TRBD1 as D (7 bases). V was pared by 5 bases and J by 0 bases, with 11 bases between. The germline V gene encodes CDR1 MNHNS and CDR2 SASEGT. The length of the CDR3 is 14 residues. The CDR3: CASSPRDSSYEQYF. DNA of the CDR3: TGTGCCAGCAGTCCGCGGGACAGCTCCTACGAGCAGTACTTC.

This chain joins TRBV5-1 and TRBJ2-1; TRBD2 aligns across 7 bases. After removal of 4 bases from V and 7 bases from J, the junction contained 2 bases not matched to a gene. Germline V gene data show CDR1 as SGHRS and CDR2 as YFSETQ. The CDR3 totals 12 residues. The CDR3 here is CASSGGENEQFF. The CDR3, as DNA: TGCGCCAGCAGCGGGGGGGAGAATGAGCAGTTCTTC. The full variable domain, its missing parts supplied by reference TRBV5-1 and TRBJ2-1, is KAGVTQTPRYLIKTRGQQVTLSCSPISGHRSVSWYQQTPGQGLQFLFEYFSETQRNKGNFPGRFSGRQFSNSRSEMNVSTLELGDSALYLCASSGGENEQFFGPGTRLTVL.

This chain connects TRBV15 to TRBJ1-5, with 8 nucleotides matching TRBD1. CDR1 and CDR2 (germline): LNHNV, YYDKDF (reference sequence). The CDR3 contains 14 residues. V dropped 4 bases and J dropped 7; count of bases not matched to a gene: 6. CDR3 sequence (DNA): TGTGCCACCAGCATCCAACAGGGGGTCCAGCCCCAGCATTTT. Translated, it gives CATSIQQGVQPQHF.

CDR3 bases: TGTGCCAGTAGTATGGCCGATGGCTACACCTTC. Translating it yields CASSMADGYTF. The rearrangement joins TRBV19 to TRBJ1-2; D is unclear. Looked up from germline, CDR1 is LNHDA and CDR2 is SQIVND (reference sequence). The V end lost 3 bases, the J end lost 6 bases, and 5 bases lay between the germline ends. The CDR3 extends over 11 amino acids. Full variable domain (remainder filled in from reference TRBV19 and TRBJ1-2): DGGITQSPKYLFRKEGQNVTLSCEQNLNHDAMYWYRQDPGQGLRLIYYSQIVNDFQKGDIAEGYSVSREKKESFPLTVTSAQKNPTAFYLCASSMADGYTFGSGTRLTVV.

A single count supports this clone. V gene TRBV18 combines with J gene TRBJ2-1; 10 bases map to TRBD2. CDR1 and CDR2 (germline): KGHSH, LQKENI. V lost 3 bases, J lost 10 bases, and 0 bases stayed unmatched. The CDR3 runs 12 residues. CDR3 protein: CASSPTSGEQFF. In DNA form, the CDR3 reads TGTGCCAGCTCACCGACTAGCGGGGAGCAGTTCTTC. The entire variable domain, with the rest obtained from reference TRBV18 and TRBJ2-1, is as follows: NAGVMQNPRHLVRRRGQEARLRCSPMKGHSHVYWYRQLPEEGLKFMVYLQKENIIDESGMPKERFSAEFPKEGPSILRIQQVVRGDSAAYFCASSPTSGEQFFGPGTRLTVL.

This chain links TRBV10-3 with TRBJ1-6, with D maybe TRBD1 (6 bases). The V end lost 6 bases, the J end lost 5 bases, and 11 bases lay between the germline ends. Per the germline V gene, CDR1 is ENHRY and CDR2 is SYGVKD. The CDR3 contains 14 residues. The CDR3 here is CAIRRGTNNSPLHF. For the CDR3, the DNA is TGTGCCATCAGGAGGGGGACCAATAATTCACCCCTCCACTTT.

The chain links TRBV7-2 to TRBJ2-2, with D possibly matching TRBD1 (5 bases). CDR3 size: 15 residues. CDR1 SGHTA and CDR2 FQGNSA come from the germline V gene. Trimming took 1 base from V and 3 from J, leaving 9 bases between them. The DNA for the CDR3 is TGTGCCAGCAGCTTAGAGGGGAAGTACACCGGGGAGCTGTTTTTT. It encodes CASSLEGKYTGELFF.

The chain combines TRBV9 with TRBJ2-7, with 7 positions matching TRBD1. Germline CDR1 and CDR2: SGDLS and YYNGEE. The J segment lost 0 bases and the V segment lost 3 bases, leaving 6 bases of the junction unmatched. This CDR3 has 15 residues. CDR3 residues: CASSEGTGDSYEQYF. DNA of the CDR3: TGTGCCAGCAGCGAAGGTACAGGGGACTCCTACGAGCAGTACTTC.

The chain joins TRBV4-1 to TRBJ1-6, with D maybe TRBD1 (5 bases). Germline CDR1 is MGHRA and CDR2 is YSYEKL. Trimming pared 0 bases from V and 10 bases from J, leaving 10 bases between. The CDR3 is made up of 14 amino acids. CDR3 sequence reads: CASSQEQEYSPLHF. The CDR3, as DNA: TGCGCCAGCAGCCAAGAACAGGAATACTCACCCCTCCACTTT.

The rearrangement links TRBV7-6 to TRBJ1-1; 7 positions match TRBD1. This CDR3 is 18 amino acids long. In germline, CDR1 is SGHVS, CDR2 FNYEAQ. V gave up 5 bases and J gave up 0 bases; unmatched junction bases: 15. CDR3 bases: TGTGCCAGCAGCCCTGGATCCTACAGGGGAGCCATGAACACTGAAGCTTTCTTT. Encoded protein: CASSPGSYRGAMNTEAFF.

The chain employs TRBV7-3 and TRBJ2-7, with a weak D call TRBD2 (5 bases). Germline V gene sequence: CDR1 SGHTA, CDR2 FQGTGA. The CDR3 has 14 amino acids. The V and J ends lost 2 bases and 5 bases respectively, with 13 bases between them. Here the CDR3 DNA reads TGTGCCAGCAGCTTATTGGGCGGTAGCGACGAGCAGTACTTC. It yields the protein CASSLLGGSDEQYF.

To note about this clone: One end of the junction varies from germline; a read error may be responsible. The same CDR3 arises from other DNA sequences in this sample as well. The genes are TRBV19 and TRBJ1-3, with D possibly being TRBD1 (6 bases). CDR3 length: 15 amino acids. The germline V gene has CDR1 LNHDA and CDR2 SQIVND (reference sequence). The CDR3 here is CASSGQITSGNTIYF. The DNA for the CDR3 is TGTGCCAGTTCAGGACAGATCACCTCTGGAAATACCATATATTTT.

The V gene is TRBV25-1, the J gene TRBJ1-2; D is possibly TRBD1 (5 bases). CDR1 is MGHDK and CDR2 is SYGVNS in the germline V gene. This CDR3 has 17 amino acids. Deletions cut 4 bases from V and 4 bases from J, with 22 bases between. This chain's CDR3 is CASSGVRSGVEGYGYTF. The CDR3 DNA sequence: TGTGCCAGCAGTGGTGTCAGGTCGGGGGTAGAAGGCTATGGCTACACCTTC.